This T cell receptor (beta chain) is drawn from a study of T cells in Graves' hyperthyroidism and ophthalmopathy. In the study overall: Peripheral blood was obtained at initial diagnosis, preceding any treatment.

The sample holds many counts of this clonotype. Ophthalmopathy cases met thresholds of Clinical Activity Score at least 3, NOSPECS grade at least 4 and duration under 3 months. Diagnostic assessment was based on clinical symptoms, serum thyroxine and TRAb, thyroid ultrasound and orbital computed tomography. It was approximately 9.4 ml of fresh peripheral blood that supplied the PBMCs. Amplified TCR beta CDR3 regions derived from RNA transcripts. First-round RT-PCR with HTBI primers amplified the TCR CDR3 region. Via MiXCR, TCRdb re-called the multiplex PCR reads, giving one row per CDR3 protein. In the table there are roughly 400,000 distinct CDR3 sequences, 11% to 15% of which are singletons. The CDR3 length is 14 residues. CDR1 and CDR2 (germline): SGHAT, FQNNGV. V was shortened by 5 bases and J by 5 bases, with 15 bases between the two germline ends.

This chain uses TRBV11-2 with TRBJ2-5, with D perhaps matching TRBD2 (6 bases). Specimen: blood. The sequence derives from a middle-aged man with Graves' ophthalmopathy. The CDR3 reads CASSPTRGKETQYF. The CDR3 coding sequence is TGTGCCAGCAGCCCTACCCGGGGGAAGGAGACCCAGTACTTC.